Described below is a single TCR beta chain sequence and its context. This sample was included in a study of radiotherapy plus CTLA-4 blockade in lung cancer. Trimming at V came to 0 bases and at J to 7 bases, leaving 4 bases not matched to a gene. This CDR3 has 15 amino acids. In germline, CDR1 is SGDLS, CDR2 YYNGEE. Generated by immunoSEQ multiplex PCR, the TCRdb table keeps only in-frame clones and is missing some. The profile shows about 70,000 clones, approximately 76% of them singletons. This TCR was recovered from a human donor with non-small cell lung cancer whose response to radiotherapy plus ipilimumab could not be evaluated. Some clones in this sample may be carry-over from other donors' samples. The chain joins TRBV9 to TRBJ2-7; 13 bases agree with TRBD2. Sequencing used peripheral blood, obtained from a patient treated with radiotherapy plus ipilimumab. DNA for the CDR3: TGTGCCAGCAGCGTAGGACTAGCGGGGGGTGGGGAGCAGTACTTC. It is translated as CASSVGLAGGGEQYF.